This T cell receptor beta chain emerged from a study of blood T cell repertoires in COVID-19. Study summary: Collection of acute and convalescent COVID-19 samples took place in the United States, Italy and Spain.

The CDR3 consists of 14 residues. Germline V gene lookup returns CDR1 SGHTA and CDR2 FQGNSA. Trimming left V 6 bases short and J 3 bases short, with 12 bases between. Authors' analysis steps: Using reference gene primer amplification, nucleated cell counts were estimated. Using immunoSEQ multiplex PCR, the repertoire was profiled, and TCRdb retains in-frame clones only, with some absent. V, J and clone size were drawn from that table, and D and trimming were deduced from the DNA. The sample carries about 500,000 clones, 70% to 90% recorded once. Followed over time, Seattle patients had been enrolled while infection was active.

This clonotype was sampled from a woman aged 45-65 years with COVID-19, enrolled during active disease. V is TRBV7-2 and J is TRBJ1-5; the D gene is possibly TRBD1 (5 bases). The sequenced sample was peripheral blood. This CDR3 is CASSRRGLNQPQHF. Here the CDR3 DNA reads TGTGCCAGCAGTAGGAGGGGTCTCAATCAGCCCCAGCATTTT.